The rows below give T cell receptor beta chains drawn from one sample of a study of blood T cell repertoires in COVID-19. Assay: immunoSEQ multiplex PCR; the TCRdb copy retains only in-frame clones and omits some. The sample yields over 50,000 clones, around 87% seen once. The specimen was peripheral blood. The receptors stem from a man in his 60s with acute or convalescent COVID-19. CDR3s include the opening cysteine and the closing phenylalanine or tryptophan. A D gene is named only where the DNA matches it firmly. Expanded clones are given a class, and other clones once, few, many or no size at all.

TRBJ1-6	TRBV5-5	once	TRBD1	CASSIDRAPNSPLHF	TGTGCCAGCAGCATAGACAGGGCTCCTAATTCACCCCTCCACTTT
TRBJ1-1	TRBV4-3	.	.	CASSQDWRMNTEAFF	TGCGCCAGCAGCCAAGATTGGCGGATGAACACTGAAGCTTTCTTT
TRBJ1-1	TRBV6-5	.	TRBD1	CASSLPGGNTEAFF	TGTGCCAGCAGCCTCCCAGGGGGGAACACTGAAGCTTTCTTT
TRBJ1-2	TRBV19	.	TRBD1	CASSIGGQANHYGYTF	TGTGCCAGTAGTATAGGGGGACAGGCCAACCACTATGGCTACACCTTC
TRBJ2-3	TRBV7-9	.	.	CASSPFEGVADTQYF	TGTGCCAGCAGCCCCTTCGAGGGGGTGGCAGATACGCAGTATTTT
TRBJ2-7	TRBV9	.	TRBD1	CASSAGTEYEQYF	TGTGCCAGCAGCGCCGGGACAGAATACGAGCAGTACTTC
TRBJ1-6	TRBV7-2	.	.	CASTAGQQGNSPLHF	TGTGCCAGCACGGCCGGACAACAAGGGAATTCACCCCTCCACTTT
TRBJ2-3	TRBV19	.	TRBD1	CASSAGTGGANTQYF	TGTGCCAGTAGCGCCGGGACAGGGGGCGCGAATACGCAGTATTTT
TRBJ1-2	TRBV3-1/TRBV3-2	.	.	CASSQDSTRSYGYTF	TGTGCCAGCAGCCAAGATAGTACCAGGTCTTATGGCTACACCTTC
TRBJ1-5	TRBV5-4	.	TRBD1	CASSLQGAGGNQPQHF	TGTGCCAGCAGCTTACAGGGGGCCGGGGGCAATCAGCCCCAGCATTTT
TRBJ2-5	TRBV4-1	.	.	CASSQGVGTRGETQYF	TGCGCCAGCAGCCAAGGGGTGGGTACTCGCGGCGAGACCCAGTACTTC
TRBJ2-7	TRBV20-1	.	.	CSASQNSYEQYF	TGCAGTGCTAGTCAGAATTCCTACGAGCAGTACTTC
TRBJ1-5	TRBV7-2	.	TRBD1	CASSLVLGQGNQPQHF	TGTGCCAGCAGCTTAGTCCTGGGACAGGGCAATCAGCCCCAGCATTTT
TRBJ1-2	TRBV19	.	TRBD1	CASSILGQGAVYGYTF	TGTGCCAGTAGTATACTGGGACAGGGGGCGGTCTATGGCTACACCTTC
TRBJ1-2	TRBV12-3/TRBV12-4	once	.	CASTRAGIRGYTF	TGTGCCAGCACCCGCGCGGGGATTCGGGGCTACACCTTC
TRBJ1-1	TRBV18	.	TRBD1	CASSQGTDTEAFF	TGTGCCAGCTCACAAGGGACAGACACTGAAGCTTTCTTT
TRBJ2-1	TRBV6-2/TRBV6-3	once	TRBD1	CASSSDRVGSNEQFF	TGTGCCAGCAGCTCCGACAGGGTTGGGTCCAATGAGCAGTTCTTC
TRBJ2-1	TRBV6-2/TRBV6-3	once	.	CASSHLGGRGNEQFF	TGTGCCAGCAGCCACTTGGGGGGACGAGGCAATGAGCAGTTCTTC
TRBJ1-2	TRBV28	once	.	CASRTDRLFGYTF	TGTGCCAGCAGAACCGACAGGCTCTTTGGCTACACCTTC
TRBJ1-5	TRBV7-6	once	TRBD1	CASSATGDRNQPQHF	TGTGCCAGCAGTGCCACAGGGGATCGGAATCAGCCCCAGCATTTT
TRBJ2-5	TRBV14	.	.	CASSQAQVRGNQETQYF	TGTGCCAGCAGCCAAGCCCAAGTTCGGGGAAACCAAGAGACCCAGTACTTC
TRBJ2-3	TRBV7-2	.	TRBD1	CASSPVRTGITDTQYF	TGTGCCAGCAGCCCAGTTCGGACAGGGATCACAGATACGCAGTATTTT
TRBJ1-4	TRBV6-5	.	.	CASSVGKGDEKLFF	TGTGCCAGCAGCGTGGGAAAAGGGGATGAAAAACTGTTTTTT
TRBJ1-5	TRBV19	.	.	CASSIVYSTVNQPQHF	TGTGCCAGTAGTATAGTATACAGTACCGTAAATCAGCCCCAGCATTTT
TRBJ1-2	TRBV19	.	.	CASSTARGGAEGYTF	TGTGCCAGTAGTACCGCCCGCGGGGGGGCGGAAGGCTACACCTTC
TRBJ1-2	TRBV29-1	.	.	CSDVRNYGYTF	TGCAGCGATGTCAGGAACTATGGCTACACCTTC
TRBJ2-7	TRBV10-2	.	.	CASSEPSAEGGPYEQYF	TGCGCCAGCAGTGAGCCCTCTGCAGAGGGAGGACCCTACGAGCAGTACTTC
TRBJ1-1	TRBV29-1	.	.	CSADAAATEAFF	TGCAGCGCCGACGCGGCGGCCACTGAAGCTTTCTTT
TRBJ2-2	TRBV20-1	.	.	CSARAREELFF	TGCAGTGCTAGAGCGCGCGAGGAGCTGTTTTTT
TRBJ2-1	TRBV6-6	.	.	CASSGEGHDYNEQFF	TGTGCCAGCAGCGGAGAGGGACACGATTACAATGAGCAGTTCTTC
TRBJ1-2	TRBV4-3	.	.	CASSQDLKGESYGYTF	TGCGCCAGCAGCCAAGATCTCAAGGGAGAAAGCTATGGCTACACCTTC
TRBJ1-1	TRBV30	once	TRBD1	CAWTATRMKQGKNTEAFF	TGTGCCTGGACTGCCACGAGGATGAAACAGGGGAAGAACACTGAAGCTTTCTTT
TRBJ2-7	TRBV28	.	TRBD1	CASSSVDRESSYEQYF	TGTGCCAGCAGTTCCGTCGACAGGGAGAGCTCCTACGAGCAGTACTTC
TRBJ2-4	TRBV9	.	.	CASSVEGEGNIQYF	TGTGCCAGCAGCGTAGAGGGGGAGGGAAACATTCAGTACTTC
TRBJ2-2	TRBV12-5	few	.	CASGQYTGELFF	TGTGCTAGTGGACAGTACACCGGGGAGCTGTTTTTT